Reported below is one T cell receptor (beta chain). Antigen: not known. The data are from a study of monozygotic twins with inflammatory bowel disease. General observations from the study: Lower sharing of clonotypes with other individuals was seen in IBD patients than in healthy twins. This was most marked in patients showing signs of disease activity. Support was absent for any single strong signal or clonotype linked to IBD.

Template switching appended UMIs that held a 6-nucleotide sample barcode. TCRdb derives one entry per CDR3 protein from the 5' RACE reads, leaving out DNA. Listed are a few hundred thousand distinct CDR3 sequences; under 3% falls within the top ten. The CDR3 totals 14 residues. In germline, CDR1 is SGHRS, CDR2 YFSETQ. Sequencing was done on a sample of blood. The chain is built from TRBV5-1 and TRBJ2-5; TCRdb indicates TRBD2, and absent DNA this call remains unverified. The TCR sequence derives from a human donor with ulcerative colitis or Crohn's disease, or a healthy co-twin of an affected twin (not recorded which). CDR3 loop: CASGTSGSQETQYF.